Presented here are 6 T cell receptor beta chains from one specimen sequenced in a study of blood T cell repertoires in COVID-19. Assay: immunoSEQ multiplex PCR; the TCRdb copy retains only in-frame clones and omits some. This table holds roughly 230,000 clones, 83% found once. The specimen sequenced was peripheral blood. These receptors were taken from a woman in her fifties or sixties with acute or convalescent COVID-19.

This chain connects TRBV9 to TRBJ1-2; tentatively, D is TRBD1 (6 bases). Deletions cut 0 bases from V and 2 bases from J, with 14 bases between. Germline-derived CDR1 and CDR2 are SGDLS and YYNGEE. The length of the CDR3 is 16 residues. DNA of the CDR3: TGTGCCAGCAGCGTAGAGATTACCGGACAGAACTATGGCTACACCTTC. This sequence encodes CASSVEITGQNYGYTF.

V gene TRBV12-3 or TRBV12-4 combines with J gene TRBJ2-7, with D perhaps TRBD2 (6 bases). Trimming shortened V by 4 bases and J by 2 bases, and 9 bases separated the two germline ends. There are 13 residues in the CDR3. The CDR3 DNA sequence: TGTGCCAGCAGTTACGCGGGGCCCTACGAGCAGTACTTC. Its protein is CASSYAGPYEQYF.

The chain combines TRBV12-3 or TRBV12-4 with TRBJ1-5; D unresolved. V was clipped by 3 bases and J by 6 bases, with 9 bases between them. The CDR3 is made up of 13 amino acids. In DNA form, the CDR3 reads TGTGCCAGCAGTTTTTCGGGGTCTCAGCCCCAGCATTTT. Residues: CASSFSGSQPQHF.

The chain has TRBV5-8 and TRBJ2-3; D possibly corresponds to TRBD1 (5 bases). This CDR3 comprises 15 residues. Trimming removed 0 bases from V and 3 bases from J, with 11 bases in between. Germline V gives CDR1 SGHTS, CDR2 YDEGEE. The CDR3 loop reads CASSLGQITTDTQYF. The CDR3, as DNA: TGTGCCAGCAGCTTGGGACAGATTACGACAGATACGCAGTATTTT.

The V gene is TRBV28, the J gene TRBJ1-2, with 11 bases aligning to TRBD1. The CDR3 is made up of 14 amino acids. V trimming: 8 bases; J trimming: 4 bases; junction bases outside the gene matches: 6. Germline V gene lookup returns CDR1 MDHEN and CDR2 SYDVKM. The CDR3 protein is CASGSGTGGYGYTF. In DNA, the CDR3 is TGTGCCAGCGGATCCGGGACAGGGGGCTATGGCTACACCTTC.

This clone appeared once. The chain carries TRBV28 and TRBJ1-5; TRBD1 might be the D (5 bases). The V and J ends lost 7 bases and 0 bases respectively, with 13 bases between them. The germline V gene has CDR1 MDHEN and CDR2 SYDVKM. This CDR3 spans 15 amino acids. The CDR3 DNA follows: TGTGCCAGCACCCAGACAGAGTATAGCAATCAGCCCCAGCATTTT. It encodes CASTQTEYSNQPQHF. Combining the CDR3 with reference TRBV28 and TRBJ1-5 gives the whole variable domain DVKVTQSSRYLVKRTGEKVFLECVQDMDHENMFWYRQDPGLGLRLIYFSYDVKMKEKGDIPEGYSVSREKKERFSLILESASTNQTSMYLCASTQTEYSNQPQHFGDGTRLSIL.